What follows are 5 T cell receptor beta chains derived from one specimen sequenced in a study of T cell responses to AZD1222 COVID-19 vaccine (dated by TCRdb to about 2021). Libraries were constructed by the immunoSEQ multiplex PCR assay. What TCRdb holds here is the immuneACCESS table cut down to in-frame rearrangements. Part of the clones is not present; checked against another copy, under half of the missing clones reflect an unresolved V gene, and the others are unexplained. Recorded for this sample are around 180,000 clones; about 90% of them occurred a single time. The ten largest clones take up 2.5% to 3% of the sample. Per the publication, the time point label means: baseline before first vaccination. The sample's treatment or condition label, decoded: meningococcal conjugate vaccine given as trial control. Material: peripheral blood, obtained on day 0 of MenACWY control vaccination. The receptors stem from an adult in good health.

The chain joins TRBV28 to TRBJ1-3, with D uncertain. The CDR3 covers 16 residues. CDR1 and CDR2 from the germline V gene are MDHEN and SYDVKM. Trimming shortened V by 5 bases and J by 0 bases, and 14 bases separated the two germline ends. DNA for the CDR3: TGTGCCAGCAGTAACTCCGGGAAACCCTCTGGAAACACCATATATTTT. Translated, it gives CASSNSGKPSGNTIYF. Full variable domain (rest looked up from reference TRBV28 and TRBJ1-3): DVKVTQSSRYLVKRTGEKVFLECVQDMDHENMFWYRQDPGLGLRLIYFSYDVKMKEKGDIPEGYSVSREKKERFSLILESASTNQTSMYLCASSNSGKPSGNTIYFGEGSWLTVV.

CDR3 nucleotide sequence: TGTGCCAGCTGCTACAGGGGTCAAGAGACCCAGTACTTC. Translated: CASCYRGQETQYF. The genes are TRBV3-1 (or the pseudogene TRBV3-2) and TRBJ2-5; 7 bases fit TRBD1. Germline CDR1 LGHDT, CDR2 YNNKEL (reference sequence). V lost 8 bases, J lost 2 bases, and 5 bases stayed unmatched. The CDR3 is 13 amino acids.

This sequence joins TRBV7-8 and TRBJ2-3; D tentatively fits TRBD1 or TRBD2 (5 bases each). The CDR3 loop spans 18 amino acids. V was shortened by 2 bases and J by 2 bases, with 20 bases between the two germline ends. In germline, CDR1 is SGHVS, CDR2 FQNEAQ. Here the CDR3 DNA reads TGTGCCAGCAGCTTATTTTTATCTTTGGGGACGAACACAGATACGCAGTATTTT. Encoded protein: CASSLFLSLGTNTDTQYF.

The CDR3 loop is CASSLESGGPRTEAFF. DNA for the CDR3: TGTGCCAGCAGTCTAGAGTCAGGGGGCCCACGCACTGAAGCTTTCTTT. V usage is TRBV28 and J usage is TRBJ1-1; 8 bases are a match to TRBD1. Looked up from germline, CDR1 is MDHEN and CDR2 is SYDVKM. V gave up 5 bases and J gave up 4 bases; unmatched junction bases: 12. The CDR3 runs 16 residues.

The rearrangement joins TRBV6-2 or TRBV6-3 to TRBJ2-5; possibly TRBD2 for D (6 bases). V was clipped by 2 bases and J by 0 bases, with 7 bases between them. CDR3 length: 14 amino acids. Germline V gene data show CDR1 as MNHEY and CDR2 as SVGEGT. For the CDR3, the DNA is TGTGCCAGCAGTTACCGGGACTACCAAGAGACCCAGTACTTC. As protein: CASSYRDYQETQYF.